This entry describes one TCR beta chain. Its target is unknown. Germline V lookup: CDR1 SQVTM, CDR2 ANQGSEA. Trimming removed 1 base at V and 3 bases at J, with 13 bases between. The CDR3 has 15 amino acids. This record comes from a study of human T cells and chemical hapten exposure. About the research overall: Sensitization employed 2% DPC on about 2 cm by about 2 cm of upper inner arm skin. Patients additionally received therapeutic doses of diphenylcyclopropenone on the scalp once a week, and this continued throughout the approximately 25-week study.

TCRdb redid the calling of the RACE reads with MiXCR, one entry per CDR3 protein. Here the sample spans tens of thousands of distinct CDR3 sequences, 9.5% to 13% being singletons. Documented time point: pre-sensitization, week 0. Treatment defined: therapeutic diphenylcyclopropenone sensitization with weekly scalp DPC. Study-level points and caveats: With regard to DPC sensitization, TCRs above 1 in 1000 frequency did not change. As patch test score rose, PT1 expanded TCR counts tended to rise as well.

The TCR comes from a woman aged 50 to 60 with alopecia areata. Some clones in this sample may be carry-over from other donors' samples. Sequencing was performed on whole blood, taken in connection with sensitization to the hapten diphenylcyclopropenone (DPC). This chain joins TRBV29-1 and TRBJ2-1, with no clear D. CDR3 amino acids: CSVEAALAGYNEQFF. In DNA form, the CDR3 reads TGCAGCGTTGAAGCTGCCCTGGCCGGCTACAATGAGCAGTTCTTC.